These 9 T cell receptor beta chains were sequenced from one sample in a study of T cell responses to AZD1222 COVID-19 vaccine. Only in-frame clones appear in the TCRdb table, and some are missing; sequencing was by immunoSEQ multiplex PCR. The sample includes roughly 130,000 clones, roughly 90% of them seen just once. The starting material was peripheral blood, obtained on day 0 of AZD1222 vaccination. Source of these receptors: an adult in good health.

The chain links TRBV5-1 to TRBJ2-1; 7 nucleotides agree with TRBD2. The CDR3 contains 16 residues. Germline V CDR1 and CDR2: SGHRS, YFSETQ. The trim removed 0 bases at V and 8 bases at J, leaving 11 bases unmatched. The CDR3 DNA is TGCGCCAGCAGCTTGGCGGGAGGAGGGTTGGTCCATGAGCAGTTCTTC. It encodes CASSLAGGGLVHEQFF.

V gene TRBV29-1 combines with J gene TRBJ2-7; maybe TRBD1 (5 bases). Germline CDR1 and CDR2: SQVTM and ANQGSEA. The CDR3 loop spans 12 amino acids. The V gene lost 3 bases and the J gene lost 9 bases, with 15 bases spanning the gap. CDR3 amino acids: CSVEGQGYTQYF. In nucleotides, the CDR3 is TGCAGCGTTGAGGGGCAGGGCTATACGCAGTACTTC.

This chain links TRBV4-1 with TRBJ1-1; tentative D call: TRBD1 (5 bases). From germline, CDR1 is MGHRA and CDR2 YSYEKL. With 5 bases removed from V and 2 bases from J, the gap between germline ends came to 18 bases. The CDR3 has 16 residues. DNA of the CDR3: TGCGCCAGCAGCTTAACGGGGACGACTGTCAACACTGAAGCTTTCTTT. Its translation is CASSLTGTTVNTEAFF.

This sequence joins TRBV7-6 and TRBJ1-5; no definite D call. The CDR3 length is 15 residues. V dropped 5 bases and J dropped 4 bases, with 15 bases sitting between them. Germline V gene data show CDR1 as SGHVS and CDR2 as FNYEAQ. The CDR3 nucleotides are TGTGCCAGCAGCCCCGGGCGGGGTAGTAATCAGCCCCAGCATTTT. Protein: CASSPGRGSNQPQHF.

This chain links TRBV6-5 with TRBJ1-1; the match to TRBD1 covers 8 bases. Germline trimming cut 6 bases from V and 5 bases from J; bases unmatched to any gene: 8. This CDR3 is 14 amino acids long. The germline CDR1 and CDR2 sequences are MNHEY and SVGAGI. The CDR3 coding sequence is TGTGCCAGCAGCCCAGGGGGCCGGGGGACTGAAGCTTTCTTT. Protein product: CASSPGGRGTEAFF.

The chain recombines TRBV7-6 with TRBJ2-1; 12 bases match TRBD2. The CDR3 consists of 17 residues. The V gene's germline CDR1 is SGHVS and CDR2 FNYEAQ. V gave up 0 bases and J gave up 6 bases; unmatched junction bases: 6. The CDR3 reads CASSLAKLAGGANEQFF. The CDR3, as DNA: TGTGCCAGCAGCTTAGCAAAACTAGCGGGAGGTGCCAATGAGCAGTTCTTC.

V is TRBV7-2 and J is TRBJ1-5, with TRBD1 identical over 8 bases. Per the germline V gene, CDR1 is SGHTA and CDR2 is FQGNSA. V was pared by 5 bases and J by 1 base, with 4 bases of the junction left unmatched. This CDR3 region has 15 residues. The CDR3 DNA follows: TGTGCCAGCAGCCCCACAGGGGGAAGCAATCAGCCCCAGCATTTT. It codes for CASSPTGGSNQPQHF.

This clone was seen only once. The sample contains more than one DNA sequence encoding this CDR3. V and J are TRBV7-3 and TRBJ2-2; D is undetermined. This CDR3 spans 12 amino acids. Germline V gene sequence: CDR1 SGHTA, CDR2 FQGTGA. V was pared by 5 bases and J by 3 bases, with 4 bases between. Written as DNA, the CDR3 is TGTGCCAGCAGCCCCTACACCGGGGAGCTGTTTTTT. Its protein is CASSPYTGELFF.

In this sample, this clone turned up once. The rearrangement uses TRBV3-1 (or the pseudogene TRBV3-2) and TRBJ2-1, with 8 positions matching TRBD2. The CDR3 contains 18 residues. V shed 2 bases, J shed 4 bases, and the junction held 13 bases outside the gene matches. Germline CDR1 reads LGHDT; CDR2 reads YNNKEL (reference sequence). CDR3 DNA: TGTGCCAGCAGCCAACTCTTACCCCGGGAGGGCAAATACAATGAGCAGTTCTTC. Its protein product is CASSQLLPREGKYNEQFF.